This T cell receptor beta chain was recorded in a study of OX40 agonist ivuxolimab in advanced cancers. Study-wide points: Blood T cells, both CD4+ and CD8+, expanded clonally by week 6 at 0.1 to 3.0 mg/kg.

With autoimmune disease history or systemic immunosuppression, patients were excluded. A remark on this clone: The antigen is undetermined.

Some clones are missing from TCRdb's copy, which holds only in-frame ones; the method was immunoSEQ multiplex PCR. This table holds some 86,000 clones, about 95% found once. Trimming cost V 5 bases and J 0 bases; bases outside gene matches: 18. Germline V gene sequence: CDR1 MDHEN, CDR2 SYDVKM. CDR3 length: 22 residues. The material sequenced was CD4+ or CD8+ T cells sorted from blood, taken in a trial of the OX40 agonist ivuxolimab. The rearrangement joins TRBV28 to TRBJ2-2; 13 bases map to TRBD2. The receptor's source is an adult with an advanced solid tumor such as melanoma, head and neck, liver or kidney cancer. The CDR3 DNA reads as TGTGCCAGCAGTCCGATACTAGCGGGGGGGCGAGACACGTTCGCGAACACCGGGGAGCTGTTTTTT. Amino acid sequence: CASSPILAGGRDTFANTGELFF.